The 24 T cell receptor beta chains below were found in one sample sequenced in a study of T cells in localized non-small cell lung cancer. Clones were read by immunoSEQ multiplex PCR, and TCRdb kept only the in-frame ones, dropping some. Of around 91,000 clones listed, roughly 86% are singletons. This specimen was peripheral blood, taken before any cancer treatment. The receptor set was obtained from a man between 35 and 75 years old with stage I squamous cell lung carcinoma.

The chain employs TRBV11-2 and TRBJ2-7; D uncertain. The CDR3 consists of 16 residues. Trimming pared 3 bases from V and 0 bases from J, leaving 15 bases between. Looked up from germline, CDR1 is SGHAT and CDR2 is FQNNGV. The CDR3 DNA sequence: TGTGCCAGCAGCTTTTATGGCAGGATGAGCTCCTACGAGCAGTACTTC. Its translation: CASSFYGRMSSYEQYF.

This sequence joins TRBV5-1 and TRBJ1-6; tentative D call: TRBD1 (5 bases). CDR1 is SGHRS and CDR2 is YFSETQ in the germline V gene. The CDR3 contains 18 residues. Trimming removed 0 bases from V and 0 bases from J, with 13 bases in between. The CDR3 coding sequence is TGCGCCAGCAGCTTGGATGGGCCAGGGAGCTCCTATAATTCACCCCTCCACTTT. This codes for CASSLDGPGSSYNSPLHF. The whole variable domain, remainder taken from reference TRBV5-1 and TRBJ1-6, is KAGVTQTPRYLIKTRGQQVTLSCSPISGHRSVSWYQQTPGQGLQFLFEYFSETQRNKGNFPGRFSGRQFSNSRSEMNVSTLELGDSALYLCASSLDGPGSSYNSPLHFGNGTRLTVT.

This chain links TRBV28 with TRBJ2-1, with D uncertain. V lost 6 bases and J 6 bases, leaving 21 bases between the germline ends. Germline V CDR1 and CDR2: MDHEN, SYDVKM. The CDR3 is 16 residues long. The CDR3 DNA reads TGTGCCAGCAGCCTTGGTGGCTGGGGAAAACTCAATGAGCAGTTCTTC. It translates to CASSLGGWGKLNEQFF.

The chain couples TRBV11-2 to TRBJ2-6; D possibly uses TRBD1 or TRBD2 (6 bases each). The V and J ends lost 5 bases and 4 bases respectively, with 21 bases between them. CDR3 length: 18 amino acids. Germline CDR1 is SGHAT and CDR2 is FQNNGV. CDR3 DNA sequence: TGTGCCAGCAGCCTACTCGCCGGCTCGGGGGCGGGGGCCAACGTCCTGACTTTC. Amino acids: CASSLLAGSGAGANVLTF.

The chain couples TRBV5-1 to TRBJ2-3; 9 bases are shared with TRBD1. This CDR3 is built from 15 residues. Losses at the gene ends were 2 bases for V and 5 bases for J; bases not matched to a gene: 6. The germline CDR1 and CDR2 sequences are SGHRS and YFSETQ. Written as DNA, the CDR3 is TGCGCCAGCAGCTTTTCACAGGGGGCTTTAGATACGCAGTATTTT. Protein product: CASSFSQGALDTQYF.

V gene TRBV7-9 combines with J gene TRBJ1-1, with D unresolved. Germline V gene lookup returns CDR1 SEHNR and CDR2 FQNEAQ (reference sequence). Deletions cut 4 bases from V and 12 bases from J, with 18 bases between. CDR3 length: 13 residues. CDR3 sequence reads: CASSSRGSLGTFF. The CDR3 region has the DNA TGTGCCAGCAGCTCTCGCGGGTCTTTGGGTACTTTCTTT.

This clone was observed once. The gene calls are TRBV7-9 and TRBJ1-5; the D is unclear. The CDR3 spans 12 residues. With 4 bases removed from V and 11 bases from J, the gap between germline ends came to 12 bases. The germline CDR1 and CDR2 sequences are SEHNR and FQNEAQ (reference sequence). In DNA, the CDR3 is TGTGCCAGCAGCTCTAATGACCAAGCCCAGCATTTT. It yields the protein CASSSNDQAQHF.

The table lists this clone with a count of one. The rearrangement links TRBV18 to TRBJ1-2; perhaps TRBD1 as D (5 bases). V lost 2 bases, J lost 4 bases, and 11 bases lay in between. Germline CDR1 and CDR2: KGHSH and LQKENI. CDR3 size: 14 residues. The CDR3 DNA sequence: TGTGCCAGCTCACCAGGGGCGTCTGGCTATGGCTACACCTTC. Protein product: CASSPGASGYGYTF. The full variable domain, rest sourced from reference TRBV18 and TRBJ1-2, is NAGVMQNPRHLVRRRGQEARLRCSPMKGHSHVYWYRQLPEEGLKFMVYLQKENIIDESGMPKERFSAEFPKEGPSILRIQQVVRGDSAAYFCASSPGASGYGYTFGSGTRLTVV.

V gene TRBV5-5 combines with J gene TRBJ2-1, with D perhaps matching TRBD2 (5 bases). V was pared by 0 bases and J by 8 bases, with 15 bases between. From germline, CDR1 is SGHKS and CDR2 YYEKEE (reference sequence). The CDR3 is 15 residues long. The CDR3 reads CASSLEPGSGDEQFF. The CDR3 region has the DNA TGTGCCAGCAGCTTGGAACCGGGGTCTGGCGATGAGCAGTTCTTC.

The rearrangement uses TRBV5-5 and TRBJ2-2; 8 bases align to TRBD1. V shed 1 base, J shed 2 bases, and the junction held 4 bases outside the gene matches. The CDR3 extends over 16 amino acids. CDR1 is SGHKS, CDR2 YYEKEE, per germline (reference sequence). The CDR3 spells CASSLLGQGNTGELFF. DNA of the CDR3: TGTGCCAGCAGCTTGCTCGGACAGGGAAACACCGGGGAGCTGTTTTTT.

This clone was detected only a few times. The chain carries TRBV4-2 and TRBJ1-1; no firm D call. There are 15 residues in the CDR3. Looked up from germline, CDR1 is LGHNA and CDR2 is YNFKEQ. The germline V and J ends were trimmed by 0 bases and 3 bases, with 11 bases remaining between them. CDR3 residues: CASSQDWVADTEAFF. The DNA of the CDR3 is TGTGCCAGCAGCCAAGATTGGGTGGCGGACACTGAAGCTTTCTTT.

This chain links TRBV18 with TRBJ1-5; D possibly corresponds to TRBD1 (6 bases). This CDR3 is 13 amino acids long. Germline V lookup: CDR1 KGHSH, CDR2 LQKENI. Trimming left V 5 bases short and J 5 bases short, with 10 bases between. The CDR3 DNA follows: TGTGCCAGCTCATACAGGGACGATCAGCCCCAGCATTTT. Amino acid sequence: CASSYRDDQPQHF.

V gene TRBV6-6 combines with J gene TRBJ2-5; D gene unclear. CDR3 length: 13 residues. Germline V gene sequence: CDR1 MNHNY, CDR2 SVGAGI (reference sequence). Between the trimmed V and J ends, which lost 7 bases and 4 bases, there was a span of 13 bases. As DNA, the CDR3 is TGTGCCAGCACCCCCATGGGCAGAGAGACCCAGTACTTC. Translation gives CASTPMGRETQYF.

V is TRBV28 and J is TRBJ1-2; unclear D gene. From germline, CDR1 is MDHEN and CDR2 SYDVKM. Trimming cost V 2 bases and J 1 base, with 11 bases left between them. This CDR3 has 15 residues. Here the CDR3 DNA reads TGTGCCAGCAGTTTAGTAGGGCAGCTTAACTATGGCTACACCTTC. This encodes CASSLVGQLNYGYTF.

The chain uses TRBV5-1 and TRBJ2-1, with 7 bases fitting TRBD2. Looked up from germline, CDR1 is SGHRS and CDR2 is YFSETQ. V was clipped by 9 bases and J by 1 base; unmatched bases: 10. CDR3 length: 15 residues. CDR3 nucleotide sequence: TGCGCCACCAGAGGAGGGGAGGGTTCCTACAATGAGCAGTTCTTC. Encoded protein: CATRGGEGSYNEQFF.

This clone was found once. This rearrangement joins TRBV6-5 to TRBJ2-7; 8 bases are a match to TRBD1. V lost 8 bases to trimming and J lost 1 base; unmatched junction nucleotides: 7. This CDR3 is 14 amino acids long. Germline CDR1 is MNHEY and CDR2 is SVGAGI. Written as DNA, the CDR3 is TGTGCCAGCGAGGACAGGGCACCTTCCTACGAGCAGTACTTC. Protein: CASEDRAPSYEQYF.

This clone was observed a single time. The rearrangement links TRBV2 to TRBJ2-2; D remains unclear. Germline CDR1 reads SNHLY; CDR2 reads FYNNEI. The V end was cut by 8 bases, the J end by 3 bases, with 10 bases between. CDR3 length: 13 amino acids. As DNA, the CDR3 is TGTGCCAGCCTATTAGATTACACCGGGGAGCTGTTTTTT. Translated: CASLLDYTGELFF.

In this sample, this clone turned up a few times. The rearrangement uses TRBV5-8 and TRBJ1-1; D remains unclear. The length of the CDR3 is 13 residues. CDR1 and CDR2 (germline): SGHTS, YDEGEE. Trimming took off 4 bases at V and 3 bases at J, with 10 bases between the two ends. The DNA of the CDR3 is TGTGCCAGCAGCCTGAAGCGGGACACTGAAGCTTTCTTT. Translating it yields CASSLKRDTEAFF.

The chain carries TRBV19 and TRBJ2-6, with D perhaps TRBD2 (6 bases). Germline CDR1 and CDR2: LNHDA and SQIVND (reference sequence). The CDR3 loop spans 15 amino acids. Between the trimmed V and J ends, which lost 3 bases and 2 bases, there was a span of 8 bases. CDR3 region: CASSMWGAGANVLTF. The CDR3 DNA is TGTGCCAGTAGTATGTGGGGGGCTGGGGCCAACGTCCTGACTTTC.

Only a few counts were recorded for this clone. The chain is built from TRBV2 and TRBJ1-1, with a tentative D call TRBD1 (6 bases). Germline CDR1 SNHLY, CDR2 FYNNEI. V lost 4 bases and J 0 bases, leaving 9 bases between the germline ends. The CDR3 contains 14 residues. CDR3 protein: CASSGDTLNTEAFF. In DNA form, the CDR3 reads TGTGCCAGCAGTGGGGACACTTTGAACACTGAAGCTTTCTTT. Full variable domain (rest looked up from reference TRBV2 and TRBJ1-1): EPEVTQTPSHQVTQMGQEVILRCVPISNHLYFYWYRQILGQKVEFLVSFYNNEISEKSEIFDDQFSVERPDGSNFTLKIRSTKLEDSAMYFCASSGDTLNTEAFFGQGTRLTVV.

This clone was found many times. V gene TRBV27 combines with J gene TRBJ2-7, with 11 bases aligning to TRBD2. The V segment lost 5 bases and the J segment 2 bases; nucleotides outside the gene matches: 5. The CDR3 spans 15 residues. Germline V gene sequence: CDR1 MNHEY, CDR2 SMNVEV (reference sequence). The CDR3 sequence is CASSPSTSGAYEQYF. CDR3 DNA sequence: TGTGCCAGCAGTCCGTCGACTAGCGGGGCCTACGAGCAGTACTTC.

The rearrangement uses TRBV6-6 and TRBJ2-7; 8 bases line up with TRBD1. The germline V gene encodes CDR1 MNHNY and CDR2 SVGAGI (reference sequence). The trim removed 9 bases at V and 0 bases at J, leaving 13 bases unmatched. This CDR3 comprises 16 residues. The CDR3 DNA reads as TGTGCCAGTTCAGGGGGCGGGAATCCCGGCTCCTACGAGCAGTACTTC. It translates to CASSGGGNPGSYEQYF.

The chain is built from TRBV27 and TRBJ2-2; D might be TRBD2 (5 bases). V dropped 2 bases and J dropped 0 bases, with 13 bases sitting between them. The CDR3 consists of 17 residues. Germline lookup yields CDR1 MNHEY and CDR2 SMNVEV (reference sequence). The CDR3 DNA is TGTGCCAGCAGTTTACGAGCCGGGGTTTCGAACACCGGGGAGCTGTTTTTT. Amino acids: CASSLRAGVSNTGELFF.

The chain uses TRBV5-1 and TRBJ2-1; D not certain. The germline V gene has CDR1 SGHRS and CDR2 YFSETQ. The germline V and J ends were trimmed by 2 bases and 8 bases, with 8 bases remaining between them. The CDR3 spans 12 residues. The chain's CDR3 is CASSLRLHEQFF. The CDR3 DNA follows: TGCGCCAGCAGCTTACGATTACATGAGCAGTTCTTC. The complete variable domain, with remaining parts taken from reference TRBV5-1 and TRBJ2-1, reads KAGVTQTPRYLIKTRGQQVTLSCSPISGHRSVSWYQQTPGQGLQFLFEYFSETQRNKGNFPGRFSGRQFSNSRSEMNVSTLELGDSALYLCASSLRLHEQFFGPGTRLTVL.